This TCR beta chain was sequenced for a study of T cell repertoires in cytomegalovirus infection. Study in general: Use of recently identified HLA-C-restricted and well-studied HLA-B-restricted CMV epitopes was part of the study. TCR beta signatures that were public indicated CMV infection and matching HLA type.

The germline gives CDR1 DFQATT, CDR2 SNEGSKA (reference sequence). V lost 7 bases and J 1 base, leaving 7 bases between the germline ends. The CDR3 length is 11 residues. About this clonotype itself: Its antigen is not identified.

MiXCR, run by TCRdb on the reads, gives a single entry per CDR3 protein. The table lists about half a million distinct CDR3 sequences, roughly 46% of them singletons. This specimen consisted of cultured PBMCs, obtained from culture after CMV antigen stimulation. This rearrangement joins TRBV20-1 to TRBJ1-1; D not certain. This clonotype originated in a human donor in good health (CMV status not recorded). Some clones in this sample may be carry-over from other donors' samples. The CDR3 bases are TGCAGTGGCGTACAGAACACTGAAGCTTTCTTT. As protein: CSGVQNTEAFF.